This T cell receptor (beta chain) was identified in a study of T cells in Graves' hyperthyroidism and ophthalmopathy. Whole-study results and caveats: Among clonotypes expanded in thyroid above 0.001, most were also found in blood. Onset of ophthalmopathy came a median roughly 6.4 months after the model predicted it.

Using RNA transcripts as the source, TCR beta CDR3 regions were amplified. With the HTBI primer set, the TCR CDR3 went through a first round of RT-PCR. TCRdb reanalysed the multiplex PCR reads using MiXCR and keeps one entry per CDR3 protein. The repertoire holds 35,000 or so distinct CDR3 sequences, with around 53% as singletons. Germline V lookup: CDR1 DFQATT, CDR2 SNEGSKA (reference sequence). The CDR3 runs 13 residues. V lost 6 bases, J lost 4 bases, and 5 bases stayed unmatched. Notes on this clonotype: Its antigen is not identified.

The chain has TRBV20-1 and TRBJ1-5; 8 bases are a match to TRBD1. The receptor was derived from a man aged 40-49 years with Graves' ophthalmopathy. The sequenced material came from blood. This chain's CDR3 is CSAAGTGNQPQHF. For the CDR3, the DNA is TGCAGTGCAGCCGGGACAGGAAATCAGCCCCAGCATTTT.